This T cell receptor (beta chain) was sequenced during a study of blood T cells in healthy people across ages. No fewer than 6.5 million PBMCs went into each sample. Overall study findings and caveats: In these data, TCR beta diversity tracked strongly with naive T cell percentage. Expanded clonotype shifts may have been confounded, as the donors had an unknown CMV status.

In the case of this clonotype: As yet, its antigen is unknown. It may be a read error: a sequence one base away is much more abundant.

The CDR3 extends over 13 amino acids. Trimming removed 9 bases from V and 5 bases from J, with 14 bases in between. Sample-barcoded 5' priming and a J-beta primer mix drove a second PCR of roughly 6 to 12 cycles. Each cDNA molecule, via a template-switch adaptor with 12 random nucleotides, was tagged. One entry per CDR3 protein results from TCRdb running MiXCR on the 5' RACE reads. This sample yields 650,000 to 1,000,000 distinct CDR3 sequences, of which about half are seen a single time; 15% to 20% belongs to the top ten. The sequenced sample was blood. V gene TRBV12-3 or TRBV12-4 combines with J gene TRBJ2-1; a weak D match, TRBD2 (6 bases). The sequence came from an elderly man in good health. CDR3 region: CASKVGGNNEQFF. As DNA, the CDR3 is TGTGCCAGTAAGGTTGGCGGGAACAATGAGCAGTTCTTC.